These 18 T cell receptor beta chains were all obtained from the same sample, sequenced in a study of blood T cells in healthy people across ages. A second PCR of 7 to 11 cycles used a sample-barcoded 5' primer and a J-beta primer mix. TCRdb used MiXCR to reprocess the 5' RACE reads, holding one entry per CDR3 protein. The sample contains 1.2 million to 1.5 million distinct CDR3 sequences, approximately 40% of which appear only once. Sequenced sample: blood. These receptors were obtained from a woman aged 18-29 years in good health.

The CDR3 coding sequence is TGTGCCAGCAGCCACCCGGGACTGGGAACCTACGAGCAGTACTTC. This encodes CASSHPGLGTYEQYF. This rearrangement joins TRBV11-1 to TRBJ2-7; a weak D match, TRBD2 (6 bases). The CDR3 loop spans 15 amino acids. The germline CDR1 and CDR2 sequences are SGHAT and FQDESV (reference sequence). V was cut by 5 bases and J by 2 bases, with 16 bases left in between.

V usage is TRBV29-1 and J usage is TRBJ2-7, with TRBD1 matching over 8 bases. The CDR3 has 14 residues. V shed 7 bases, J shed 1 base, and the junction held 9 bases outside the gene matches. Germline CDR1 and CDR2: SQVTM and ANQGSEA. CDR3 nucleotides: TGCAGCGCCACAGGGGGACAGAGTTCCTACGAGCAGTACTTC. Its translation: CSATGGQSSYEQYF.

V and J are TRBV9 and TRBJ2-6, with D possibly matching TRBD1 (6 bases). This CDR3 has 18 residues. V was trimmed by 0 bases and J by 0 bases, leaving 13 bases between them. CDR1 and CDR2 from the germline V gene are SGDLS and YYNGEE. This chain's CDR3 is CASSVVGQPSSGANVLTF. The CDR3 DNA reads as TGTGCCAGCAGCGTAGTAGGACAGCCTAGCTCTGGGGCCAACGTCCTGACTTTC.

This chain uses TRBV7-9 with TRBJ1-6; TRBD1 might be the D (5 bases). This CDR3 has 16 amino acids. V dropped 6 bases and J dropped 6 bases, with 18 bases sitting between them. Germline V gene lookup returns CDR1 SEHNR and CDR2 FQNEAQ (reference sequence). CDR3 amino acids: CASSLRRVMINSPLHF. The CDR3 nucleotides read TGTGCCAGCAGTCTACGCAGGGTGATGATTAATTCACCCCTCCACTTT.

This rearrangement joins TRBV7-6 to TRBJ2-5; D is ambiguous. The J call may be wrong; the DNA end is better matched by TRBJ2-7. CDR3 length: 13 amino acids. Per germline, CDR1 SGHVS and CDR2 FNYEAQ. In nucleotides, the CDR3 is TGTGCCAGCAGCGCAGAACAAACTTACGAGCAGTACTTC. It yields the protein CASSAEQTYEQYF.

This chain uses TRBV20-1 with TRBJ2-4, with no clear D. Matching the DNA end better, TRBJ2-7 makes the J call doubtful. The CDR3 contains 15 residues. Germline CDR1 is DFQATT and CDR2 is SNEGSKA (reference sequence). The CDR3 loop is CSARDQRQELSEQYF. DNA of the CDR3: TGCAGTGCTAGAGATCAGAGGCAGGAACTGTCCGAGCAGTACTTC.

The chain combines TRBV27 with TRBJ2-2; TRBD2 aligns across 9 bases. CDR1 and CDR2 (germline): MNHEY, SMNVEV (reference sequence). The junction had 4 bases not matched to a gene; V was cut back by 2 bases and J by 0 bases. CDR3 length: 17 residues. CDR3 in amino acids: CASSLSGGTSNTGELFF. The CDR3 nucleotides read TGTGCCAGCAGTTTAAGCGGGGGGACCTCGAACACCGGGGAGCTGTTTTTT.

The J gene is TRBJ1-2, the V gene TRBV5-6; no clear D gene. The CDR3 runs to 15 residues. V was clipped by 5 bases and J by 2 bases, with 16 bases between them. Germline loops: CDR1 SGHDT, CDR2 YYEEEE. The CDR3 protein is CASRLGVTVNYGYTF. The CDR3 region has the DNA TGTGCCAGCAGGCTTGGAGTAACGGTGAACTATGGCTACACCTTC.

This clonotype was seen more than once but under ten times. This chain joins TRBV7-9 and TRBJ2-1, with D unclear. The CDR3 length is 14 residues. CDR1 SEHNR and CDR2 FQNEAQ come from the germline V gene (reference sequence). V was trimmed by 5 bases and J by 9 bases, leaving 17 bases between them. This chain's CDR3 is CASSQEWKRGEQFF. The CDR3 region has the DNA TGTGCCAGCAGCCAGGAGTGGAAACGCGGTGAGCAGTTCTTC.

The gene calls are TRBV7-2 and TRBJ2-5, with 13 bases identical to TRBD2. V was pared by 4 bases and J by 3 bases, with 5 bases of the junction left unmatched. This CDR3 spans 16 amino acids. Per the germline V gene, CDR1 is SGHTA and CDR2 is FQGNSA. The CDR3 bases are TGTGCCAGCAGCTCCTGGACTAGCGGGGGAAAAGAGACCCAGTACTTC. Translated: CASSSWTSGGKETQYF.

This chain links TRBV10-3 with TRBJ2-7; D is undetermined. Germline assignment: CDR1 ENHRY and CDR2 SYGVKD. This CDR3 is built from 13 residues. V lost 6 bases to trimming and J lost 0 bases, with 9 bases between them. The CDR3 DNA follows: TGTGCCATCAGGCCAGAGAGCTCCTACGAGCAGTACTTC. Its translation: CAIRPESSYEQYF.

This chain joins TRBV28 and TRBJ2-7; 7 positions agree with TRBD2. The J call may be faulty, since TRBJ2-5 better matches the DNA end. The CDR3 has 17 amino acids. Germline V gene lookup returns CDR1 MDHEN and CDR2 SYDVKM. CDR3 coding DNA: TGTGCCAGCAGCACGAACCCCGGGTGGGGACTATCTTCGACCCAGTACTTC. Translation gives CASSTNPGWGLSSTQYF.

In this sample, this clonotype turned up a few times. The gene calls are TRBV11-1 and TRBJ2-2; 7 bases line up with TRBD2. Germline CDR1 is SGHAT and CDR2 is FQDESV (reference sequence). The CDR3 is made up of 16 amino acids. The ends lost 1 base at V and 0 bases at J; junction bases unmatched: 2. The CDR3 DNA reads TGTGCCAGCAGCTTAGGACTAGCATCGAACACCGGGGAGCTGTTTTTT. Residues: CASSLGLASNTGELFF.

V is TRBV30 and J is TRBJ1-4; TRBD1 matches at 7 bases. The V gene end was trimmed by 4 bases and the J gene end by 7 bases; junction bases not matched to a gene: 6. This CDR3 region has 13 residues. Germline values: CDR1 GTSNPN, CDR2 SVGIG (reference sequence). CDR3 nucleotides: TGTGCCTGGACTGGACAGGCCGGTGAAAAACTGTTTTTT. It encodes CAWTGQAGEKLFF.

This clonotype was counted between two and nine times. The chain joins TRBV7-9 to TRBJ1-1; D may be TRBD1 (6 bases). CDR1 is SEHNR and CDR2 is FQNEAQ in the germline V gene (reference sequence). The CDR3 is 14 amino acids. V was cut by 5 bases and J by 1 base, with 11 bases left in between. The CDR3 nucleotides are TGTGCCAGCAGCAAGGGGGACAAGAACACTGAAGCTTTCTTT. This encodes CASSKGDKNTEAFF.

This clonotype was counted between two and nine times. CDR3 sequence: CASWTGVSSYEQYF. In DNA, the CDR3 is TGTGCCAGCTGGACAGGGGTGAGCTCCTACGAGCAGTACTTC. The J gene is TRBJ2-7, the V gene TRBV5-5; 9 bases align to TRBD1. CDR1 is SGHKS and CDR2 is YYEKEE in the germline V gene (reference sequence). CDR3 length equals 14 residues. Germline trimming cut 7 bases from V and 0 bases from J; bases unmatched to any gene: 5.

The rearrangement joins TRBV20-1 to TRBJ1-2; 9 bases fit TRBD1. The CDR3 contains 14 residues. Germline CDR1 and CDR2: DFQATT and SNEGSKA (reference sequence). V shed 6 bases, J shed 6 bases, and the junction held 11 bases outside the gene matches. The CDR3 DNA is TGCAGTGCGCCGACCGGGACAGGGAGCAATGGCTACACCTTC. Residues: CSAPTGTGSNGYTF.

This chain connects TRBV5-1 to TRBJ2-2; D assignment may be TRBD1 or TRBD2 (5 bases each). Germline assignment: CDR1 SGHRS and CDR2 YFSETQ. V shed 5 bases and J shed 4 bases, with 12 bases lying between them. The CDR3 spans 14 residues. The CDR3 DNA reads as TGCGCCAGCAGTTGGGACGGAGTCACCGGGGAGCTGTTTTTT. Translated: CASSWDGVTGELFF. The variable domain in full, completed from reference TRBV5-1 and TRBJ2-2, reads KAGVTQTPRYLIKTRGQQVTLSCSPISGHRSVSWYQQTPGQGLQFLFEYFSETQRNKGNFPGRFSGRQFSNSRSEMNVSTLELGDSALYLCASSWDGVTGELFFGEGSRLTVL.